This T cell receptor (beta chain) emerged from a study of blood T cell repertoires in COVID-19. Study information: Acute and convalescent COVID-19 samples came from the United States, Italy and Spain. The cDNA or gDNA used as material had been derived from T cells, B-cell-depleted T cells, or PBMCs.

Authors' analysis steps: Quantification of nucleated cells was approximated via reference gene primer amplification. Generated by immunoSEQ multiplex PCR, the TCRdb table keeps only in-frame clones and is missing some. V and J calls and clone size are those listed in that table; D and trimming were worked out from the DNA. The sample records 350,000 to 450,000 clones, about 88% being singletons. CDR3 length equals 15 residues. Trimming pared 5 bases from V and 8 bases from J, leaving 21 bases between. CDR1 SEHNR and CDR2 FQNEAQ come from the germline V gene (reference sequence). A few counts support this clone.

The specimen was peripheral blood. The sequence was collected from a woman in her thirties or forties with COVID-19, enrolled during active disease. This chain links TRBV7-9 with TRBJ1-2, with a weak D call TRBD1 (6 bases). Here the CDR3 reads CASSGSGTLGQGYTF. The DNA for the CDR3 is TGTGCCAGCAGCGGCTCCGGGACACTGGGCCAGGGCTACACCTTC.